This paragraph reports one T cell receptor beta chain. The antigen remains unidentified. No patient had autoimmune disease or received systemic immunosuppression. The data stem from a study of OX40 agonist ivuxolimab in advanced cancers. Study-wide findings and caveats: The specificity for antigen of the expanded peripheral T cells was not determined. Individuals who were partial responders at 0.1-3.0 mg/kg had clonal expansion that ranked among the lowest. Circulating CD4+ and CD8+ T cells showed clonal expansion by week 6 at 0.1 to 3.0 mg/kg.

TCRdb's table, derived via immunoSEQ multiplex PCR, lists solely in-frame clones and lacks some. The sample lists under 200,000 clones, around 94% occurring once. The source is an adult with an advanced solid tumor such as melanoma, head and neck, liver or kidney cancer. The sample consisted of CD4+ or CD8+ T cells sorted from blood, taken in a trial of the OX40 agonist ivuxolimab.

Written as DNA, the CDR3 is TGTGCCAGCAGTTACTTGGGGGGGCTCTATGGCTACACCTTC. It encodes CASSYLGGLYGYTF. The chain carries TRBV6-5 and TRBJ1-2; a weak D match, TRBD1 (6 bases). Germline V CDR1 and CDR2: MNHEY, SVGAGI. The length of the CDR3 is 14 residues. Trimming shortened V by 1 base and J by 4 bases, and 10 bases separated the two germline ends.